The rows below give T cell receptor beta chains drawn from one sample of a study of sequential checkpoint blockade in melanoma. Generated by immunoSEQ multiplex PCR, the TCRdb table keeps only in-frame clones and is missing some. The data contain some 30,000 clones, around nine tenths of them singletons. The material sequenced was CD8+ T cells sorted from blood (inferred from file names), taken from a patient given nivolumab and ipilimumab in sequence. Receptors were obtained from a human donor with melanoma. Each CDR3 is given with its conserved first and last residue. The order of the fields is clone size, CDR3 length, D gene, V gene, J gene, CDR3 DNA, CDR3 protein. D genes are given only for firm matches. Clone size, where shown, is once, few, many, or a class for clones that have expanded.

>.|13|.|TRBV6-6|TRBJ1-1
TGTGCCAGCAGTTATTCCGGTGGCACTGAAGCTTTCTTT
CASSYSGGTEAFF
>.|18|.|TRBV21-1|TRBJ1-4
TGTGCCAGCAGCAAAGAAACCCCGGGAGGGGGGACTAATGAAAAACTGTTTTTT
CASSKETPGGGTNEKLFF
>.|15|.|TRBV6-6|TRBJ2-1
TGTGCCAGCAGTTACGTGGGAGATGAGGGCAATGAGCAGTTCTTC
CASSYVGDEGNEQFF
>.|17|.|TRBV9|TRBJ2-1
TGTGCCAGCAGCGTAATGGGGGCCCTTAGGGGAAACAATGAGCAGTTCTTC
CASSVMGALRGNNEQFF
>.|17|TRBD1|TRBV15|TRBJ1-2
TGTGCCACCAGCAGAGATCTCGGGACAGGGGGAAGTGGTGGCTACACCTTC
CATSRDLGTGGSGGYTF
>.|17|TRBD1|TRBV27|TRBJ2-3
TGTGCCAGCAGTTTAACTGGACAGGGGGTAAGCACAGATACGCAGTATTTT
CASSLTGQGVSTDTQYF
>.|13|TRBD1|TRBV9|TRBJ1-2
TGTGCCAGCAGCGTAGCCAGGGGGCATGGCTACACCTTC
CASSVARGHGYTF
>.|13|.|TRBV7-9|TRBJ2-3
TGTGCCAGCAGCTTAACGTCAGGGCGTCCGCAGTATTTT
CASSLTSGRPQYF
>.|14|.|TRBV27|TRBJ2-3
TGTGCCAGCAGCTCACCGGGATCACAGGATACGCAGTATTTT
CASSSPGSQDTQYF
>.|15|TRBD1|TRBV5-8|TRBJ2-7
TGTGCCAGCAGCTTTCCCGGGACAGGGAGCTACGAGCAGTACTTC
CASSFPGTGSYEQYF
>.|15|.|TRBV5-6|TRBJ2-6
TGTGCCAGCAGCTTGGTGGGGGCGGGGGCCAACGTCCTGACTTTC
CASSLVGAGANVLTF
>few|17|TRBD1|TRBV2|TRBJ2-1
TGTGCCAGCAGTGACACCGGGACAGGGCACACCTACAATGAGCAGTTCTTC
CASSDTGTGHTYNEQFF
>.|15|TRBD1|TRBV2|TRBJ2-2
TGTGCCAGCAGTGAGGGGACAGGGCGCCCCGGGGAGCTGTTTTTT
CASSEGTGRPGELFF
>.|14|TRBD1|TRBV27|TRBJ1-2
TGTGCCAGCAGTTCAGGACAGGGATTCTATGGCTACACCTTC
CASSSGQGFYGYTF
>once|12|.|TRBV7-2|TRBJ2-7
TGTGCCAGCCCCTCGGAGGTCTACGAGCAGTACTTC
CASPSEVYEQYF
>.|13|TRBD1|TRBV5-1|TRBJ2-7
TGCGCCAGCAGCCCGACAGGGACCTACGAGCAGTACTTC
CASSPTGTYEQYF
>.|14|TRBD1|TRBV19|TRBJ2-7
TGTGCCAGTAGTCGCCGGGACAGCCCCTACGAGCAGTACTTC
CASSRRDSPYEQYF
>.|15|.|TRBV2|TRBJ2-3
TGTGCCAGCAGTGATGGAATAGCGTCCACAGATACGCAGTATTTT
CASSDGIASTDTQYF
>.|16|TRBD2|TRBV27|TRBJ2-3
TGTGCCAGCAGTGGGACTAGCGGGGGAAGCACAGATACGCAGTATTTT
CASSGTSGGSTDTQYF
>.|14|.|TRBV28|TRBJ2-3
TGTGCCAGCAGCCCCATACTGTTGACAGATACGCAGTATTTT
CASSPILLTDTQYF
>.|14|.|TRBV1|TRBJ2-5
TGCACCAGCAGTTTCAGCGGGAGTGAAGAGACCCAGTACTTC
CTSSFSGSEETQYF
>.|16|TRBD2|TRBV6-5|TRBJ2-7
TGTGCCAGCAGTTACTCGAAACTAGCGGGACCCTACGAGCAGTACTTC
CASSYSKLAGPYEQYF
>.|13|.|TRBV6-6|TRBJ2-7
TGTGCCAGCAGTTCTGACTTCACGTACGAGCAGTACTTC
CASSSDFTYEQYF
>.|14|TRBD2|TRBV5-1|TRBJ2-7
TGCGCCAGCAGCTTACCGGGACTAGTTTTCGAGCAGTACTTC
CASSLPGLVFEQYF
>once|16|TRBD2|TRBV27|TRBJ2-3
TGTGCCAGCACCACCACAGGCGGGGGGAATACAGATACGCAGTATTTT
CASTTTGGGNTDTQYF
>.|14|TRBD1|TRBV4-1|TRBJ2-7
TGCGCCAGCAGCGACCGGGACAGCGCCTACGAGCAGTACTTC
CASSDRDSAYEQYF
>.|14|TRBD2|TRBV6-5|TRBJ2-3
TGTGCCAGCACCCCGACGGGGGAGGGAGATACGCAGTATTTT
CASTPTGEGDTQYF
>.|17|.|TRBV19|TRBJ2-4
TGTGCCAGTAGTATAGATCGGCCAGGGGTATCCAAAAACATTCAGTACTTC
CASSIDRPGVSKNIQYF
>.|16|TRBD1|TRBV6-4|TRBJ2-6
TGTGCCAGCAGCCGGGACAGGGGTTACGGGGCCAACGTCCTGACTTTC
CASSRDRGYGANVLTF
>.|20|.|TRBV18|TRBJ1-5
TGTGCCAGCTCACTAAGACGACTTTCCACGAAACCCCGAAGCAATCAGCCCCAGCATTTT
CASSLRRLSTKPRSNQPQHF
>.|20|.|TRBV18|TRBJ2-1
TGTGCCAGCTCACCACTCGGCGCGTTTCACAGCGGCTGGGTTTACAATGAGCAGTTCTTC
CASSPLGAFHSGWVYNEQFF
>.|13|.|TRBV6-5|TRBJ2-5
TGTGCCAGCAGTTACGACACGGAAGAGACCCAGTACTTC
CASSYDTEETQYF
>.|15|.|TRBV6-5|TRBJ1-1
TGTGCCAGCAGTTACTCGGGGGGTTCGAACACTGAAGCTTTCTTT
CASSYSGGSNTEAFF
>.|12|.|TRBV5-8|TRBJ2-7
TGTGCCAGCAGCGCCCCGGGGAACGAGCAGTACTTC
CASSAPGNEQYF
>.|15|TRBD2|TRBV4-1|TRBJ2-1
TGCGCCAGCAGCCTTAGAAGCGGGGAGTACAATGAGCAGTTCTTC
CASSLRSGEYNEQFF
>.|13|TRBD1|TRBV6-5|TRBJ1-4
TGTGCCAGCACCGCCCAGGGGGATGAAAAACTGTTTTTT
CASTAQGDEKLFF
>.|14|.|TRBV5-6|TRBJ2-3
TGTGCCAGCAGCTTGGGAGGGGGGGGACTGACGCAGTATTTT
CASSLGGGGLTQYF
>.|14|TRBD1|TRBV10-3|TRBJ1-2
TGTGCCTCACGCCAGGGGGGACAGCCCTATGGCTACACCTTC
CASRQGGQPYGYTF
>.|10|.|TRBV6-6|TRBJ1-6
TGTGCCAGCTACGGAGGGGCCCTCCACTTT
CASYGGALHF
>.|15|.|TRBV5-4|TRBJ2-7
TGTGCCAGCAGCTCGAGCGCCACAGGGTTCCACGAGCAGTACTTC
CASSSSATGFHEQYF
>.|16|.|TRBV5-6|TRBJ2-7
TGTGCCAGCAGCTTGTCCATCGGGGGACCTCACTACGAGCAGTACTTC
CASSLSIGGPHYEQYF